The rows below give T cell receptor beta chains drawn from one sample of a study of T cell responses to AZD1222 COVID-19 vaccine. TCRdb's table, derived via immunoSEQ multiplex PCR, lists solely in-frame clones and lacks some. The sample has about 85,000 clones, 88% seen once. The source was peripheral blood, collected on day 0 of AZD1222 vaccination. The source of these receptors is an adult in good health. The CDR3 runs from the conserved cysteine through the conserved F or W. D genes are given only for firm matches. The size of a clone is reported for some rows only, either as once, few or many, or as a class for expanded clones.

V,J,size,D,CDR3,DNA
TRBV4-2,TRBJ1-1,NA,NA,CASSQVKGQSTEAFF,TGTGCCAGCAGCCAAGTGAAGGGGCAAAGCACTGAAGCTTTCTTT
TRBV7-9,TRBJ2-1,NA,TRBD2,CASSSPGGRRGRAYNEQFF,TGTGCCAGCAGCTCGCCCGGGGGGAGGCGCGGGAGGGCCTACAATGAGCAGTTCTTC
TRBV5-5,TRBJ2-2,once,TRBD2,CASSWGLAGFTGELFF,TGTGCCAGCAGCTGGGGACTAGCGGGATTCACCGGGGAGCTGTTTTTT
TRBV7-6,TRBJ1-3,once,NA,CASSPQFGGNTIYF,TGTGCCAGCAGCCCCCAATTCGGGGGAAACACCATATATTTT
TRBV5-5,TRBJ1-5,NA,NA,CASSLGGGRRADQPQHF,TGTGCCAGCAGCTTGGGTGGGGGCAGAAGGGCGGATCAGCCCCAGCATTTT
TRBV29-1,TRBJ2-7,NA,NA,CSVNLAIGGYEQYF,TGCAGCGTCAACCTAGCAATCGGTGGCTACGAGCAGTACTTC
TRBV6-5,TRBJ1-2,NA,NA,CASRDYGYTF,TGTGCCAGCAGAGACTATGGCTACACCTTC
TRBV18,TRBJ1-5,NA,NA,CASSPRAEGTPQHF,TGTGCCAGCTCACCAAGGGCGGAGGGAACCCCCCAGCATTTT
TRBV5-1,TRBJ1-4,NA,NA,CASRQGREKLFF,TGCGCCAGCAGACAGGGCCGCGAAAAACTGTTTTTT
TRBV6-1,TRBJ2-3,NA,NA,CASSEVGSVADTQYF,TGTGCCAGCAGTGAAGTAGGTAGCGTTGCAGATACGCAGTATTTT
TRBV24-1,TRBJ2-3,NA,NA,CATSDHSGDTQYF,TGTGCCACCAGTGATCACTCGGGCGATACGCAGTATTTT
TRBV10-3,TRBJ2-7,NA,NA,CAISEQGWEQYF,TGTGCCATCAGTGAGCAGGGGTGGGAGCAGTACTTC
TRBV7-6,TRBJ2-3,NA,TRBD1,CASSLASFMGQGWSDTQYF,TGTGCCAGCAGCTTAGCGTCGTTTATGGGACAGGGTTGGTCAGATACGCAGTATTTT
TRBV7-2,TRBJ2-3,once,TRBD1,CASTLDRGTDTQYF,TGTGCCAGCACCTTAGACAGGGGCACAGATACGCAGTATTTT
TRBV5-8,TRBJ1-4,NA,TRBD1,CASSPGTGVGVNEKLFF,TGTGCCAGCAGCCCCGGGACAGGGGTGGGAGTTAATGAAAAACTGTTTTTT
TRBV5-4,TRBJ1-1,once,NA,CASSLFGQIMNTEAFF,TGTGCCAGCAGCTTGTTCGGACAGATAATGAACACTGAAGCTTTCTTT
TRBV29-1,TRBJ2-3,NA,NA,CSSRLGISTDTQYF,TGCAGCTCCCGCCTGGGGATCTCCACAGATACGCAGTATTTT
TRBV6-5,TRBJ2-2,NA,NA,CASSPYYTGELFF,TGTGCCAGCAGTCCATACTACACCGGGGAGCTGTTTTTT
TRBV4-2,TRBJ1-2,NA,NA,CASSQDGVYGYTF,TGTGCCAGCAGCCAAGATGGGGTCTATGGCTACACCTTC
TRBV19,TRBJ1-5,once,NA,CASSIGGASNQPQHF,TGTGCCAGTAGTATTGGGGGGGCGAGCAATCAGCCCCAGCATTTT
TRBV7-9,TRBJ2-3,NA,TRBD2,CASSSRLAGGSSTDTQYF,TGTGCCAGCAGCTCCCGACTAGCGGGAGGGTCCAGCACAGATACGCAGTATTTT
TRBV5-1,TRBJ1-2,NA,TRBD1,CASSLGTGFGATF,TGCGCCAGCAGCCTAGGGACAGGGTTCGGCGCCACCTTC
TRBV10-3,TRBJ2-1,NA,TRBD1,CAISERGLNEQFF,TGTGCCATCAGTGAGAGGGGGCTGAATGAGCAGTTCTTC
TRBV24-1,TRBJ2-1,NA,TRBD1,CATSDRGTGGYNEQFF,TGTGCCACCAGTGACCGCGGGACAGGGGGCTACAATGAGCAGTTCTTC
TRBV27,TRBJ1-1,NA,NA,CASSSQPLDLIEAFF,TGTGCCAGCAGTTCCCAACCCCTGGACCTTATTGAAGCTTTCTTT
TRBV10-3,TRBJ2-6,NA,NA,CAISETAPGANVLTF,TGTGCCATCAGTGAGACTGCACCTGGGGCCAACGTCCTGACTTTC
TRBV18,TRBJ1-2,NA,NA,CASSPPPTHGYTF,TGTGCCAGCTCACCACCACCCACACATGGCTACACCTTC
TRBV4-1,TRBJ1-2,NA,NA,CASSQDPARRGGYTF,TGCGCCAGCAGCCAAGATCCGGCTCGAAGAGGGGGCTACACCTTC
TRBV19,TRBJ2-7,NA,NA,CASSRYGYEQYF,TGTGCCAGTAGTAGGTACGGCTACGAGCAGTACTTC
TRBV5-1,TRBJ2-7,NA,NA,CASALRGNGDLDISYEQYF,TGCGCCAGCGCTCTTCGTGGGAATGGGGATTTAGATATCTCCTACGAGCAGTACTTC
TRBV10-2,TRBJ2-7,NA,TRBD2,CASKYAGSSGTSYEQYF,TGCGCCAGCAAATACGCCGGATCTAGCGGGACTTCCTACGAGCAGTACTTC
TRBV27,TRBJ1-1,NA,NA,CASSLTRGFGTEAFF,TGTGCCAGCAGTTTAACCAGGGGCTTTGGTACTGAAGCTTTCTTT
TRBV12-5,TRBJ2-3,NA,NA,CASAMGVVNGADTQYF,TGTGCTAGTGCCATGGGTGTGGTAAACGGCGCAGATACGCAGTATTTT
TRBV12-3/TRBV12-4,TRBJ2-7,NA,NA,CASSLAGDEQYF,TGTGCCAGCAGTTTAGCGGGAGACGAGCAGTACTTC
TRBV28,TRBJ2-2,NA,NA,CASSLVTGELFF,TGTGCCAGCAGTTTGGTTACCGGGGAGCTGTTTTTT
TRBV5-1,TRBJ1-1,NA,TRBD1,CASSLQGAGNTEAFF,TGCGCCAGCAGCCTCCAGGGGGCCGGTAACACTGAAGCTTTCTTT
TRBV19,TRBJ1-1,NA,TRBD1,CASSMSGTVNTEAFF,TGTGCCAGTAGTATGTCCGGGACAGTGAACACTGAAGCTTTCTTT
TRBV6-1,TRBJ1-5,NA,NA,CASSGPLRADSNQPQHF,TGTGCCAGCAGTGGACCGCTTCGGGCCGATAGCAATCAGCCCCAGCATTTT
TRBV4-1,TRBJ1-3,NA,TRBD1,CASSQPTSRQGDTIYF,TGCGCCAGCAGCCAACCGACTAGTCGACAGGGAGACACCATATATTTT
TRBV5-6,TRBJ2-7,NA,TRBD1,CASSEGQGISYEQYF,TGTGCCAGCAGCGAGGGACAGGGGATCTCCTACGAGCAGTACTTC
TRBV6-6,TRBJ1-2,NA,NA,CAGSPDPNYGYTF,TGTGCCGGATCACCGGACCCTAACTATGGCTACACCTTC
TRBV11-2,TRBJ2-3,NA,TRBD2,CASSADPGLAGRVTDTQYF,TGTGCCAGCAGCGCGGATCCGGGACTAGCGGGACGGGTCACAGATACGCAGTATTTT
TRBV7-9,TRBJ2-3,NA,NA,CASGETDTQYF,TGTGCCAGCGGGGAGACAGATACGCAGTATTTT
TRBV20-1,TRBJ2-2,NA,NA,CIPKAGELFF,TGCATCCCTAAAGCCGGGGAGCTGTTTTTT
TRBV13,TRBJ2-3,once,TRBD2,CASQASAGGVDTQYF,TGTGCCAGCCAAGCGTCAGCGGGAGGCGTAGATACGCAGTATTTT
TRBV20-1,TRBJ2-1,NA,NA,CSANVLNEQFF,TGCAGTGCGAATGTGTTAAATGAGCAGTTCTTC
TRBV7-7,TRBJ2-1,NA,TRBD2,CASSSVAGEIDEQFF,TGTGCTAGCAGCTCCGTAGCGGGAGAAATAGATGAGCAGTTCTTC
TRBV6-5,TRBJ1-4,NA,NA,CASSYSSPTGGEKLFF,TGTGCCAGCAGTTACTCGTCCCCGACGGGGGGGGAAAAACTGTTTTTT
TRBV2,TRBJ2-3,few,NA,CASSEVSSTDTQYF,TGTGCCAGCAGTGAGGTGTCTAGCACAGATACGCAGTATTTT